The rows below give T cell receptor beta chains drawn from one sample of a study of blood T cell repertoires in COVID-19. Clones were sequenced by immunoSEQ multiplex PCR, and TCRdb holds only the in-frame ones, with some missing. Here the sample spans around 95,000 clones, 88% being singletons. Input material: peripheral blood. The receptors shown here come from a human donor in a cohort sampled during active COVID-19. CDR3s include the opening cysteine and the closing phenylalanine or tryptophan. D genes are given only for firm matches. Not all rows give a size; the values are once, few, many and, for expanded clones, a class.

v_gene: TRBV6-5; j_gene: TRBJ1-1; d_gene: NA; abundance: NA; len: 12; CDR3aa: CATGEGRTEAFF; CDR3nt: TGTGCCACGGGGGAGGGTCGGACTGAAGCTTTCTTT
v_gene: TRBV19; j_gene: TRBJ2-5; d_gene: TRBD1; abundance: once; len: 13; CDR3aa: CASSDRGGQTQYF; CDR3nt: TGTGCCAGTAGCGACAGGGGAGGACAGACCCAGTACTTC
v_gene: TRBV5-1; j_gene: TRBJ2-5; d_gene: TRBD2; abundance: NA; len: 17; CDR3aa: CASTNTATSGSQETQYF; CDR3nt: TGCGCCAGCACCAACACGGCCACTAGCGGGAGTCAAGAGACCCAGTACTTC
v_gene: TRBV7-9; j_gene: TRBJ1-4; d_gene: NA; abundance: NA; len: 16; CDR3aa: CASSPIQWATNEKLFF; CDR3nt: TGTGCCAGCAGCCCTATACAGTGGGCAACTAATGAAAAACTGTTTTTT
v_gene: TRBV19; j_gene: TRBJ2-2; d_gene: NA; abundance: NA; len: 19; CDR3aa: CASTFSGTGAAGGGGELFF; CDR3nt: TGTGCCAGTACTTTTTCCGGGACAGGGGCAGCGGGAGGCGGCGGGGAGCTGTTTTTT
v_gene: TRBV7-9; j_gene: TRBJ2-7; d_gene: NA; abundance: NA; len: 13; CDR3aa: CASSLPDSYEQYF; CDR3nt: TGTGCCAGCAGCTTACCGGACAGTTACGAGCAGTACTTC
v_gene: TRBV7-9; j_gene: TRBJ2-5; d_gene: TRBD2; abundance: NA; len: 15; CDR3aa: CASSLSAGVKETQYF; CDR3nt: TGTGCCAGCAGCCTCTCAGCGGGAGTAAAGGAGACCCAGTACTTC
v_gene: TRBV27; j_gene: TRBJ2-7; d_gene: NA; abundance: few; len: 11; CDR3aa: CASRAGHEQYF; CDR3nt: TGTGCCAGCCGTGCAGGCCACGAGCAGTACTTC
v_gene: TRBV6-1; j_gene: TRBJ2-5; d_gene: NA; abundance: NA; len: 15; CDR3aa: CASSELFSDQETQYF; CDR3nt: TGTGCCAGCAGTGAATTATTTAGCGACCAAGAGACCCAGTACTTC
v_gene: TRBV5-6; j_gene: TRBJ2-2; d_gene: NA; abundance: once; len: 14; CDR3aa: CASSSLFRGGELFF; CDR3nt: TGTGCCAGCAGCTCACTATTTCGGGGCGGGGAGCTGTTTTTT
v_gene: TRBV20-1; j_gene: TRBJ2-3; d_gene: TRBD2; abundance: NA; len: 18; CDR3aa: CSASAPGGVAGGYDTQYF; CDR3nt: TGCAGTGCTAGTGCCCCCGGGGGTGTCGCGGGAGGGTATGATACGCAGTATTTT
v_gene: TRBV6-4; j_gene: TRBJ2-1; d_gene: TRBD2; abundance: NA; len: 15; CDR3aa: CASSDSAGAGNEQFF; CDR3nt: TGTGCCAGCAGTGACTCAGCGGGAGCGGGAAATGAGCAGTTCTTC
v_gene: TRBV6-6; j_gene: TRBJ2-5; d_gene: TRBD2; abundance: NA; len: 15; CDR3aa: CASSPAGRNQETQYF; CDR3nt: TGTGCCAGCAGTCCCGCCGGGAGGAACCAAGAGACCCAGTACTTC
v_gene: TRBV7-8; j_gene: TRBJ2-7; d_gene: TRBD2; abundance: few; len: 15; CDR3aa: CASSLESGSNYEQYF; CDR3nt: TGTGCCAGCAGCTTAGAGAGCGGGAGTAACTACGAGCAGTACTTC
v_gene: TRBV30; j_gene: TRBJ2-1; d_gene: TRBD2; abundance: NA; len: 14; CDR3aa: CAWSRWTSPDEQFF; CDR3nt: TGTGCCTGGAGCCGGTGGACTAGTCCGGATGAGCAGTTCTTC
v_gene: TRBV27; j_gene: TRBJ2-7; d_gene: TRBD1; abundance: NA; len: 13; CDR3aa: CASSRDSSYEQYF; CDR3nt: TGTGCCAGCAGCAGGGACAGCTCCTACGAGCAGTACTTC
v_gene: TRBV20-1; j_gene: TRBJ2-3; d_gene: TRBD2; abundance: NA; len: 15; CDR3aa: CSASSLREVTDTQYF; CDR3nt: TGCAGTGCTAGTTCTTTGCGGGAGGTTACAGATACGCAGTATTTT
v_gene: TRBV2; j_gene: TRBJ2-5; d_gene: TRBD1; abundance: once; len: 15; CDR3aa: CASRTRTGGKKTQYF; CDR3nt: TGTGCCAGCAGGACCCGGACAGGGGGCAAGAAGACCCAGTACTTC
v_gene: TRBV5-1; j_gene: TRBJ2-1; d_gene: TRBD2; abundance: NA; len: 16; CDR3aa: CASSYSGLAGNNEQFF; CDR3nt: TGCGCCAGCAGCTACTCGGGACTAGCGGGAAACAATGAGCAGTTCTTC
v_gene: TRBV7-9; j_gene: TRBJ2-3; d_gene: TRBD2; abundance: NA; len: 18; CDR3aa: CASSHGKLAGNRTDTQYF; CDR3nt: TGTGCCAGCAGCCACGGCAAATTAGCGGGCAACAGGACAGATACGCAGTATTTT
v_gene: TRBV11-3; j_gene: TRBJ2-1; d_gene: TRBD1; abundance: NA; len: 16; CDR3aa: CASSRGGQGVYNEQFF; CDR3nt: TGTGCCAGCAGCCGAGGGGGACAGGGTGTGTACAATGAGCAGTTCTTC
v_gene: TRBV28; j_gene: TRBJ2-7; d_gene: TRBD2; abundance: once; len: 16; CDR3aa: CASSTSGLAVGLEQYF; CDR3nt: TGTGCCAGCAGTACCTCGGGACTAGCGGTCGGCTTGGAGCAGTACTTC
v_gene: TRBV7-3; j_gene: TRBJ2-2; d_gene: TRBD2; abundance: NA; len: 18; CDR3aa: CASSPELGLADLSGELFF; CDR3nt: TGTGCCAGCAGCCCCGAACTGGGACTAGCGGATTTAAGCGGGGAGCTGTTTTTT
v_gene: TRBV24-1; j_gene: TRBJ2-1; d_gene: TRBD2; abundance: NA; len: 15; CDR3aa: CATSDFSGGNPEQFF; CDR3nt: TGTGCCACCAGTGATTTTTCGGGGGGTAATCCTGAGCAGTTCTTC
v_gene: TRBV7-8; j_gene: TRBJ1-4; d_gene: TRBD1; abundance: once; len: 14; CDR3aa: CASSQLPGQEKLFF; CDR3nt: TGTGCCAGCAGCCAACTACCGGGACAGGAAAAACTGTTTTTT
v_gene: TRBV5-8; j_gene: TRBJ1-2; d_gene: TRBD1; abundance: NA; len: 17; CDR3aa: CASSLKTGEGGPYGYTF; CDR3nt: TGTGCCAGCAGCTTGAAGACAGGGGAAGGGGGGCCCTATGGCTACACCTTC
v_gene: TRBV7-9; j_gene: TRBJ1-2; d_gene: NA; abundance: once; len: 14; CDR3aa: CASSRSLDTYGYTF; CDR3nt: TGTGCCAGCAGCCGCAGCCTGGACACGTATGGCTACACCTTC
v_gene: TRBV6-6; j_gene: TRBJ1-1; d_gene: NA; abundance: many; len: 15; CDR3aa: CASSYSIADPVGAFF; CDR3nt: TGTGCCAGCAGTTACTCGATCGCTGACCCCGTCGGGGCTTTCTTT
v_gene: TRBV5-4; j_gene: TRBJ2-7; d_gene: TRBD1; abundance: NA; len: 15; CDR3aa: CASSPRDRGPYEQYF; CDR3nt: TGTGCCAGCAGCCCCAGGGACAGGGGGCCCTACGAGCAGTACTTC
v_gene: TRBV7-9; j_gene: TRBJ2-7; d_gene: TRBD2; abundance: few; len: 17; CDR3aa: CASSLVAVRLAGFEQYF; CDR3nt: TGTGCCAGCAGCTTAGTGGCTGTCCGTCTAGCGGGATTCGAGCAGTACTTC
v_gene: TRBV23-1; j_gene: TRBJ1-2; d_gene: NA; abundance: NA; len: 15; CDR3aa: CASSQRTGIASGYTF; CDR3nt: TGCGCCAGCAGTCAAAGAACAGGGATCGCAAGTGGCTACACCTTC
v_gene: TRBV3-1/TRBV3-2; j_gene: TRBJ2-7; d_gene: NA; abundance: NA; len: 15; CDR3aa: CASSQDSTNAYEQYF; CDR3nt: TGTGCCAGCAGCCAAGACTCCACAAATGCCTACGAGCAGTACTTC
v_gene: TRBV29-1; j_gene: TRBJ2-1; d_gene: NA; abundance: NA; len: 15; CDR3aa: CSVRVRQGPNNEQFF; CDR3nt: TGCAGCGTCAGAGTCCGGCAGGGGCCAAACAATGAGCAGTTCTTC
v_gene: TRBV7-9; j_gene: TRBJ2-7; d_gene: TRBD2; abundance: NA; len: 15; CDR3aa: CASSSVLAGRYEQYF; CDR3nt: TGTGCCAGCAGCTCGGTCTTAGCGGGACGCTACGAGCAGTACTTC
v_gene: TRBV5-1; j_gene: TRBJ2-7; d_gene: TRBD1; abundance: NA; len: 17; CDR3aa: CASSLASAGQAAYEQYF; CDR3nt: TGCGCCAGCAGCTTGGCATCGGCGGGACAGGCCGCCTACGAGCAGTACTTC
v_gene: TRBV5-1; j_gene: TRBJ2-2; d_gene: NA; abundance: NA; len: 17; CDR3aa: CASSLDPKAGLTGELFF; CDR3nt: TGCGCCAGCAGCTTGGATCCGAAAGCGGGCCTCACCGGGGAGCTGTTTTTT
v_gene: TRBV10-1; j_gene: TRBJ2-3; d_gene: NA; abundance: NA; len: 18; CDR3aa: CASSESTGGQGSTDTQYF; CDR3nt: TGCGCCAGCAGTGAGTCGACGGGTGGGCAGGGGAGCACAGATACGCAGTATTTT
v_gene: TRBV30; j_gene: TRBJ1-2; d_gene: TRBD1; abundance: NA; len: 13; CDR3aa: CAWSVGQGLGYTF; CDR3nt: TGTGCCTGGAGTGTCGGACAGGGCCTTGGCTACACCTTC
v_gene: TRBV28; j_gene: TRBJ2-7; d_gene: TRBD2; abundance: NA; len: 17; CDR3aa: CASSRPSGRVLSYEQYF; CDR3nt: TGTGCCAGCAGTCGGCCTAGCGGGAGGGTGCTGTCCTACGAGCAGTACTTC
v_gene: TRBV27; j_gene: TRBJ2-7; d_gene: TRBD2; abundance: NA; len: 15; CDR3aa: CASNPLAGGAYEQYF; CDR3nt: TGTGCCAGCAATCCACTAGCGGGAGGGGCCTACGAGCAGTACTTC
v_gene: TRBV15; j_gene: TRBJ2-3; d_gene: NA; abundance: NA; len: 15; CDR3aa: CATSRESVYTDTQYF; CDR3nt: TGTGCCACCAGCAGAGAAAGCGTCTACACAGATACGCAGTATTTT
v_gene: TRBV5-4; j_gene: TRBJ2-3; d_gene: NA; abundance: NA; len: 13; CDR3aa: CASSQKGADTQYF; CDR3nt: TGTGCCAGCAGCCAGAAGGGGGCAGATACGCAGTATTTT
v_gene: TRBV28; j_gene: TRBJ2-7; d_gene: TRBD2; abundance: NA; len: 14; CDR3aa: CASSFGGSGYEQYF; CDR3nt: TGTGCCAGCAGTTTTGGCGGGAGCGGCTACGAGCAGTACTTC
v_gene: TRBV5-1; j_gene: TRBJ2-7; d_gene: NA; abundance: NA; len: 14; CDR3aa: CASSLEGTAYEQYF; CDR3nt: TGCGCCAGCAGCTTGGAAGGGACTGCCTACGAGCAGTACTTC
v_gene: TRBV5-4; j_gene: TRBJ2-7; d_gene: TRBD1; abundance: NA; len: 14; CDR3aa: CASSLGGTGREQYF; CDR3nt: TGTGCCAGCAGCTTGGGCGGGACAGGACGCGAGCAGTACTTC
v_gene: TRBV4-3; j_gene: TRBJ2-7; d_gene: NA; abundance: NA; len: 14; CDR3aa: CASREAGCSYEQYF; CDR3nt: TGCGCCAGCAGGGAGGCGGGCTGCTCCTACGAGCAGTACTTC
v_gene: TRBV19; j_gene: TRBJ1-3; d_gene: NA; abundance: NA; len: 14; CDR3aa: CASSITSGEDTIYF; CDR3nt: TGTGCCAGTAGTATTACAAGCGGGGAAGACACCATATATTTT
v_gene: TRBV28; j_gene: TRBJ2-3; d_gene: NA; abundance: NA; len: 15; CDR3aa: CASSSPAEQIDTQYF; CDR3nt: TGTGCCAGCAGTTCACCCGCCGAACAGATTGATACGCAGTATTTT